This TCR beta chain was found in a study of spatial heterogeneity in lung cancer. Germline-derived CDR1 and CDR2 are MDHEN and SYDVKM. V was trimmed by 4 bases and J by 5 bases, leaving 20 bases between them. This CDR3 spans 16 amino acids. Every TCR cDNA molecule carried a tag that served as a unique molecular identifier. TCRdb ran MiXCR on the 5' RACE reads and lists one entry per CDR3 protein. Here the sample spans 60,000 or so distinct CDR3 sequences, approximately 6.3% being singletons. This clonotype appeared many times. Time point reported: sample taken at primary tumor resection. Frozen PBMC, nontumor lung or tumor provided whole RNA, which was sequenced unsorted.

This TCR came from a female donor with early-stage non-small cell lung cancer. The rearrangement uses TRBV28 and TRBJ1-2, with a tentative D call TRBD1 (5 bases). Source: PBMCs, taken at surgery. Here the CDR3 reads CASSSIDSSKWYGYTF. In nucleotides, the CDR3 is TGTGCCAGCAGTTCTATAGACAGTTCTAAATGGTATGGCTACACCTTC.